The 20 T cell receptor beta chains listed next were all sequenced from one sample in a study of cytomegalovirus exposure and HLA in healthy donors. Produced via immunoSEQ multiplex PCR; TCRdb's table is partial and in-frame only. This table has 120,000 or so clones, 95% to 97% appearing once. The sequenced sample consisted of PBMCs. The receptors stem from a man aged 18 to 35 in good health and CMV-seronegative.

This clone showed up just once. The gene calls are TRBV4-1 and TRBJ1-5; D uncertain. Germline CDR1 reads MGHRA; CDR2 reads YSYEKL. The CDR3 covers 13 residues. Trimming shortened V by 1 base and J by 8 bases, and 9 bases separated the two germline ends. CDR3 amino acids: CASSQGPQEPQHF. The DNA of the CDR3 is TGCGCCAGCAGCCAAGGTCCTCAGGAGCCCCAGCATTTT.

The V gene is TRBV9, the J gene TRBJ1-1; 7 positions match TRBD1. The germline gives CDR1 SGDLS, CDR2 YYNGEE. Trimming at V came to 0 bases and at J to 3 bases, leaving 2 bases not matched to a gene. This CDR3 region has 14 residues. In nucleotides, the CDR3 is TGTGCCAGCAGCGTAGGCGACAGGGACACTGAAGCTTTCTTT. Amino acids: CASSVGDRDTEAFF.

The chain joins TRBV30 to TRBJ1-6; 7 bases match TRBD1. The CDR3 loop spans 13 amino acids. The germline gives CDR1 GTSNPN, CDR2 SVGIG (reference sequence). The J segment lost 6 bases and the V segment lost 5 bases, leaving 4 bases of the junction unmatched. The CDR3, as DNA: TGTGCCTGGGCAGGGGGTTTTAATTCACCCCTCCACTTT. Its protein product is CAWAGGFNSPLHF. Variable domain in full (rest from reference TRBV30 and TRBJ1-6): SQTIHQWPATLVQPVGSPLSLECTVEGTSNPNLYWYRQAAGRGLQLLFYSVGIGQISSEVPQNLSASRPQDRQFILSSKKLLLSDSGFYLCAWAGGFNSPLHFGNGTRLTVT.

The chain uses TRBV29-1 and TRBJ2-2; 8 bases align to TRBD1. Germline V CDR1 and CDR2: SQVTM, ANQGSEA. There are 14 residues in the CDR3. V dropped 7 bases and J dropped 5; count of bases not matched to a gene: 9. The CDR3 loop is CSGSQGVRTGELFF. The CDR3 nucleotides are TGCAGCGGCTCACAGGGGGTGAGGACCGGGGAGCTGTTTTTT.

J is TRBJ1-2 and V is TRBV28; 8 nucleotides align to TRBD1. Unmatched junction bases numbered 8, after V lost 4 bases and J lost 4 bases. In germline, CDR1 is MDHEN, CDR2 SYDVKM. The CDR3 runs 15 residues. The CDR3 bases are TGTGCCAGCAGTTCGCCCGGGACAGGCGGCTATGGCTACACCTTC. Translating it yields CASSSPGTGGYGYTF.

The chain combines TRBV28 with TRBJ2-7; a weak D match, TRBD2 (5 bases). This CDR3 spans 14 amino acids. The germline V gene has CDR1 MDHEN and CDR2 SYDVKM. V gave up 4 bases and J gave up 5 bases, with 15 bases separating them. CDR3 nucleotides: TGTGCCAGCAGTTCCCTAGCCTCTGAGGACGAGCAGTACTTC. Its protein is CASSSLASEDEQYF.

CDR3 in amino acids: CASSVGGSLREQYF. The CDR3 nucleotides read TGTGCCAGCAGCGTAGGGGGCAGTCTAAGGGAGCAGTACTTC. This chain joins TRBV9 and TRBJ2-7; perhaps TRBD1 as D (5 bases). Germline CDR1 SGDLS, CDR2 YYNGEE. The CDR3 runs 14 residues. Deletions cut 0 bases from V and 7 bases from J, with 14 bases between. The variable domain in full, completed from reference TRBV9 and TRBJ2-7, reads DSGVTQTPKHLITATGQRVTLRCSPRSGDLSVYWYQQSLDQGLQFLIQYYNGEERAKGNILERFSAQQFPDLHSELNLSSLELGDSALYFCASSVGGSLREQYFGPGTRLTVT.

V gene TRBV15 combines with J gene TRBJ2-2; D possibly corresponds to TRBD2 (5 bases). Trimming took off 0 bases at V and 1 base at J, with 6 bases between the two ends. The CDR3 extends over 15 amino acids. CDR1 and CDR2 from the germline V gene are LNHNV and YYDKDF (reference sequence). Here the CDR3 reads CATSRDRGNTGELFF. The CDR3 DNA sequence: TGTGCCACCAGCAGAGATCGGGGGAACACCGGGGAGCTGTTTTTT. Full variable domain (outside the CDR3, taken from reference TRBV15 and TRBJ2-2): DAMVIQNPRYQVTQFGKPVTLSCSQTLNHNVMYWYQQKSSQAPKLLFHYYDKDFNNEADTPDNFQSRRPNTSFCFLDIRSPGLGDTAMYLCATSRDRGNTGELFFGEGSRLTVL.

This chain joins TRBV12-5 and TRBJ2-2; no firm D call. The CDR3 totals 13 residues. Germline V gene lookup returns CDR1 LGHNT and CDR2 FRNRAP. V was pared by 1 base and J by 3 bases, with 3 bases between. The CDR3 is CASGLGDTGELFF. Here the CDR3 DNA reads TGTGCTAGTGGTTTGGGCGACACCGGGGAGCTGTTTTTT. Supplemented by reference TRBV12-5 and TRBJ2-2, the full variable domain reads DARVTQTPRHKVTEMGQEVTMRCQPILGHNTVFWYRQTMMQGLELLAYFRNRAPLDDSGMPKDRFSAEMPDATLATLKIQPSEPRDSAVYFCASGLGDTGELFFGEGSRLTVL.

The chain carries TRBV30 and TRBJ2-7; 10 nucleotides line up with TRBD2. CDR1 is GTSNPN and CDR2 is SVGIG in the germline V gene (reference sequence). The length of the CDR3 is 14 residues. V lost 3 bases, J lost 1 base, and 3 bases stayed unmatched. The CDR3 reads CAWSRLAGSYEQYF. The CDR3, as DNA: TGTGCCTGGAGCAGACTAGCGGGTTCCTACGAGCAGTACTTC.

The chain links TRBV7-2 to TRBJ2-7, with D possibly matching TRBD1 (6 bases). Germline V gene sequence: CDR1 SGHTA, CDR2 FQGNSA. The CDR3 length is 13 residues. Trimming took off 3 bases at V and 2 bases at J, with 8 bases between the two ends. The CDR3 spells CASSFDRPYEQYF. As DNA, the CDR3 is TGTGCCAGCAGCTTTGACAGGCCCTACGAGCAGTACTTC.

This clone came up once. This chain uses TRBV19 with TRBJ1-1; the D gene is possibly TRBD1 (6 bases). The CDR3 is 14 residues long. Trimming removed 3 bases from V and 5 bases from J, with 13 bases in between. CDR1 and CDR2 from the germline V gene are LNHDA and SQIVND (reference sequence). The CDR3 is CASSIQGPGTEAFF. The CDR3 nucleotides are TGTGCCAGTAGTATTCAGGGGCCGGGGACTGAAGCTTTCTTT.

This clone was observed a single time. This rearrangement joins TRBV4-1 to TRBJ1-2, with a weak D call TRBD1 (6 bases). The V end lost 3 bases, the J end lost 4 bases, and 21 bases lay between the germline ends. Germline V CDR1 and CDR2: MGHRA, YSYEKL. The CDR3 has 17 residues. CDR3 residues: CASSQETTGILSYGYTF. The CDR3 DNA sequence: TGCGCCAGCAGCCAGGAAACCACAGGGATCCTCTCCTATGGCTACACCTTC.

The chain uses TRBV27 and TRBJ2-5; TRBD2 matches at 7 bases. This CDR3 has 14 amino acids. V lost 5 bases and J lost 6; bases outside the gene matches: 9. CDR1 and CDR2 from the germline V gene are MNHEY and SMNVEV (reference sequence). DNA of the CDR3: TGTGCCAGCAGTCTTGACTTGGGGGGGAAGACCCAGTACTTC. This codes for CASSLDLGGKTQYF.

The V and J genes are TRBV30 and TRBJ1-1; TRBD1 matches at 7 bases. There are 16 residues in the CDR3. J gave up 3 bases and V 0 bases, and 10 bases lay outside the gene matches. Per germline, CDR1 GTSNPN and CDR2 SVGIG (reference sequence). In nucleotides, the CDR3 is TGTGCCTGGAGTGTACACCCGGACAGGAGGGACACTGAAGCTTTCTTT. Translation gives CAWSVHPDRRDTEAFF.

This chain uses TRBV28 with TRBJ2-5; tentative D call: TRBD1 (6 bases). The V and J ends lost 4 bases and 6 bases respectively, with 12 bases between them. The CDR3 sequence is 13 residues long. Germline CDR1 is MDHEN and CDR2 is SYDVKM. For the CDR3, the DNA is TGTGCCAGCAGTTCAACAGGGTCGAAGACCCAGTACTTC. Protein: CASSSTGSKTQYF.

The sample holds one count of this clone. The chain is built from TRBV7-8 and TRBJ1-5, with D unclear. This CDR3 is built from 16 residues. Germline loops: CDR1 SGHVS, CDR2 FQNEAQ. Trimming left V 2 bases short and J 2 bases short, with 13 bases between. In DNA form, the CDR3 reads TGTGCCAGCAGCTTATGGACGGCCGGGGGCAATCAGCCCCAGCATTTT. This translates into CASSLWTAGGNQPQHF. Combining the CDR3 with reference TRBV7-8 and TRBJ1-5 gives the whole variable domain GAGVSQSPRYKVAKRGQDVALRCDPISGHVSLFWYQQALGQGPEFLTYFQNEAQLDKSGLPSDRFFAERPEGSVSTLKIQRTQQEDSAVYLCASSLWTAGGNQPQHFGDGTRLSIL.

CDR3 loop: CASSLVGQGTYEQYF. The CDR3, as DNA: TGTGCCAGCAGCTTAGTCGGACAGGGTACATACGAGCAGTACTTC. The chain employs TRBV11-3 and TRBJ2-7; 8 bases line up with TRBD1. Germline lookup yields CDR1 SGHNT and CDR2 YENEEA. The V and J ends lost 1 base and 4 bases, in that order; junction bases with no gene match: 6. This CDR3 contains 15 residues.

The CDR3 nucleotides are TGTGCCAGCAGTTTATACCCGGGACTAGCGGGTAACGAGCAGTACTTC. Translating it yields CASSLYPGLAGNEQYF. This sequence joins TRBV27 and TRBJ2-7; the match to TRBD2 covers 12 bases. CDR1 and CDR2 (germline): MNHEY, SMNVEV (reference sequence). This CDR3 region has 16 residues. Germline trimming cut 1 base from V and 5 bases from J; bases unmatched to any gene: 6.

This clone was counted once. The V call is TRBV5-6, the J call TRBJ1-1, with TRBD1 matching over 7 bases. This CDR3 spans 18 amino acids. Looked up from germline, CDR1 is SGHDT and CDR2 is YYEEEE. The junction had 14 bases not matched to a gene; V was cut back by 0 bases and J by 3 bases. DNA of the CDR3: TGTGCCAGCAGCTTGGACAGGGGACGGTCCGCGAGGGACACTGAAGCTTTCTTT. It translates to CASSLDRGRSARDTEAFF.